The 6 T cell receptor beta chains listed next were all sequenced from one sample in a study of blood T cell repertoires in COVID-19. The protocol was immunoSEQ multiplex PCR, while the TCRdb copy is restricted to in-frame clones and leaves out a portion. Of some 200,000 clones in the sample, about 86% were seen once. The sequenced material came from PBMCs or T cells enriched from blood (not recorded which). These receptors were collected from a woman in her forties or fifties in a cohort exposed to, infected with or recovered from COVID-19 (not recorded which).

The V call is TRBV11-3, the J call TRBJ2-3; TRBD2 matches at 8 bases. Germline V gene sequence: CDR1 SGHNT, CDR2 YENEEA. The CDR3 contains 14 residues. The V segment lost 5 bases and the J segment 10 bases; nucleotides outside the gene matches: 11. The CDR3 sequence: CASSPPGGAVAQYF. The CDR3, as DNA: TGTGCCAGCAGCCCCCCGGGGGGGGCTGTCGCGCAGTATTTT. Filled out from reference TRBV11-3 and TRBJ2-3, the complete variable domain reads EAGVVQSPRYKIIEKKQPVAFWCNPISGHNTLYWYLQNLGQGPELLIRYENEEAVDDSQLPKDRFSAERLKGVDSTLKIQPAELGDSAVYLCASSPPGGAVAQYFGPGTRLTVL.

V usage is TRBV5-1 and J usage is TRBJ1-5; D possibly corresponds to TRBD1 (5 bases). Trimming left V 2 bases short and J 1 base short, with 10 bases between. Germline V gene lookup returns CDR1 SGHRS and CDR2 YFSETQ. The CDR3 extends over 15 amino acids. CDR3 bases: TGCGCCAGCAGCTTAGGAGGGGCCAGCAATCAGCCCCAGCATTTT. Its translation is CASSLGGASNQPQHF.

The chain combines TRBV15 with TRBJ1-2; D is ambiguous. Trimming left V 8 bases short and J 4 bases short, with 14 bases between. This CDR3 is 13 amino acids long. Germline-derived CDR1 and CDR2 are LNHNV and YYDKDF (reference sequence). This CDR3 reads CATGAHGRYGYTF. CDR3 sequence (DNA): TGTGCCACCGGAGCACATGGCCGCTATGGCTACACCTTC.

This sequence joins TRBV7-9 and TRBJ1-4; TRBD1 matches 7 bases. The CDR3 is 15 amino acids. The V segment lost 5 bases and the J segment 3 bases; nucleotides outside the gene matches: 6. Germline-derived CDR1 and CDR2 are SEHNR and FQNEAQ (reference sequence). In DNA form, the CDR3 reads TGTGCCAGCAGCCCGACAGGGATGTCTAATGAAAAACTGTTTTTT. Translating it yields CASSPTGMSNEKLFF.

The gene calls are TRBV28 and TRBJ1-2; 10 bases fit TRBD1. Germline trimming cut 8 bases from V and 8 bases from J; bases unmatched to any gene: 8. This CDR3 is 13 amino acids long. The germline CDR1 and CDR2 sequences are MDHEN and SYDVKM. The CDR3 DNA follows: TGTGCCAGCCAGATCGACAGGGGGCGAGGCTACACCTTC. This sequence encodes CASQIDRGRGYTF.

The V call is TRBV12-3 or TRBV12-4, the J call TRBJ1-2, with D uncertain. V was cut by 6 bases and J by 1 base, with 3 bases left in between. This CDR3 has 11 amino acids. The CDR3 spells CASSSNYGYTF. CDR3 DNA sequence: TGTGCCAGCAGCAGTAACTATGGCTACACCTTC.